These T cell receptor beta chains were read from a single sample in a study of control samples from healthy donors and cancer patients. The repertoire was sequenced with immunoSEQ multiplex PCR; TCRdb's copy has only in-frame clones and lacks some. The repertoire holds approximately 30,000 clones, with approximately 95% as singletons. The sequencing input was blood. All receptors come from a man aged 55-75 years in good health. The conserved cysteine and the conserved F or W are not part of the CDR3 here.

TRBV7-2 ASSLVRGNTEAF
TRBV7-2 ASSFGTENTEAF
TRBV6-2/TRBV6-3 ASSWTVYEQY
TRBV3-1/TRBV3-2 ASRERGRYGYT
TRBV9 ASSVLAGGPVYNEQF
TRBV7-9 ASSLTGGDSTNEKLF
TRBV28 ASSSNVPRGYT
TRBV7-2 ASRRTSGVGYEQY
TRBV5-1 ASSFGTANTEAF
TRBV25-1 ASGGQFPTEAF
TRBV4-3 ASSQDRVGYEKLF
TRBV5-8 ASSSTGTGLETQY
TRBV14 ASSRERGGFYEQY
TRBV7-7 ASSLRREPTYEQY
TRBV24-1 ATSQTGGNQPQH
TRBV3-1/TRBV3-2 ASSRFSYNEQF
TRBV2 ASIKVNSYNSPLH
TRBV7-9 ASSPRGYEQY
TRBV7-9 ASSLGVDTEAF
TRBV7-6 ASSLERAGASYNEQF
TRBV5-6 ASSPYSMGQPQH
TRBV5-4 ASSPRVLSSYNEQF
TRBV19 ASRGGSENYGYT
TRBV28 ASSRPPPLWAGNTIY
TRBV14 ASSQGDRNFQETQY
TRBV27 ASSRRQGGYGYT
TRBV10-3 AISEFRTGQNTEAF
TRBV27 ASSSGGPNTEAF
TRBV6-5 ASRSRDTIY
TRBV7-9 ASNTGINEQF
TRBV5-5 ASSRGGLYEQY
TRBV10-3 AIRPGRETEAF
TRBV12-3/TRBV12-4 ASSLRQGTEAF
TRBV29-1 SVVPGARTEAF
TRBV5-1 ASSFTDRANEQY
TRBV5-1 ASSLGQAQSPLH
TRBV2 ASRTLAGGMDTQY